This passage covers 14 T cell receptor beta chains from one sample sequenced in a study of blood T cell repertoires in COVID-19. Some clones are missing from TCRdb's copy, which holds only in-frame ones; the method was immunoSEQ multiplex PCR. The sample carries under 350,000 clones, just over 85% recorded once. Sequenced material: PBMCs or T cells enriched from blood (not recorded which). All receptors come from a middle-aged woman with acute COVID-19.

There are a few counts of this clone. The chain joins TRBV6-2 or TRBV6-3 to TRBJ1-2; D gene ambiguous. The CDR3 is 13 residues long. CDR1 and CDR2 from the germline V gene are MNHEY and SVGEGT. The ends were cut back, 2 bases at V and 2 bases at J, with 6 bases in the middle. The CDR3 coding sequence is TGTGCCAGCAGTTACGGTCGGAACTATGGCTACACCTTC. Residues: CASSYGRNYGYTF.

This rearrangement joins TRBV19 to TRBJ1-1, with D possibly matching TRBD1 (6 bases). V was pared by 4 bases and J by 0 bases, with 12 bases between. CDR3 size: 15 residues. The germline V gene encodes CDR1 LNHDA and CDR2 SQIVND (reference sequence). CDR3 region: CASSTTTGVNTEAFF. The CDR3 DNA reads TGTGCCAGTAGTACGACGACAGGAGTGAACACTGAAGCTTTCTTT.

The CDR3 loop is CASSLGSSYNSPLHF. DNA of the CDR3: TGCGCCAGCAGCTTGGGGAGCTCCTATAATTCACCCCTCCACTTT. The chain employs TRBV5-1 and TRBJ1-6, with no clear D. The length of the CDR3 is 15 residues. V was cut by 0 bases and J by 0 bases, with 4 bases left in between. Germline V lookup: CDR1 SGHRS, CDR2 YFSETQ.

Comments on this clone: The junction and the germline gene differ at one end; a read error may be behind it. CDR3 residues: CASIQTGTPIKGLLF. CDR3 sequence (DNA): TGTGCCAGCATCCAAACCGGGACACCAATTAAGGGGCTTCTCTTC. The chain employs TRBV28 and TRBJ2-1, with D perhaps matching TRBD1 (6 bases). This CDR3 has 15 amino acids. From germline, CDR1 is MDHEN and CDR2 SYDVKM.

V and J are TRBV5-1 and TRBJ1-1; tentatively, D is TRBD1 (6 bases). This CDR3 is built from 17 residues. Trimming stripped 4 bases from V and 11 bases from J, with 30 bases between. CDR1 SGHRS and CDR2 YFSETQ come from the germline V gene. CDR3 bases: TGCGCCAGCAGCCTGGGGGGCAGGGAGGTTACTCCTGCTAGGGCTTTCTTT. Residues: CASSLGGREVTPARAFF.

V is TRBV18 and J is TRBJ2-3, with D possibly being TRBD1 (6 bases). This CDR3 comprises 14 residues. In germline, CDR1 is KGHSH, CDR2 LQKENI. Trimming stripped 2 bases from V and 3 bases from J, with 9 bases between. In DNA form, the CDR3 reads TGTGCCAGCTCACCAAGGCAGGGGACAGATACGCAGTATTTT. Translated: CASSPRQGTDTQYF.

The V gene is TRBV19, the J gene TRBJ2-1; a possible D gene is TRBD1 (6 bases). The CDR3 length is 13 residues. Germline V gives CDR1 LNHDA, CDR2 SQIVND (reference sequence). V was trimmed by 8 bases and J by 9 bases, leaving 17 bases between them. CDR3 amino acids: CASAGALRGEQFF. The CDR3 DNA sequence: TGTGCCAGTGCAGGGGCCCTAAGGGGTGAGCAGTTCTTC.

The V call is TRBV10-3, the J call TRBJ2-5; a possible D gene is TRBD1 (6 bases). With 7 bases removed from V and 2 bases from J, the gap between germline ends came to 17 bases. The CDR3 has 15 residues. CDR1 and CDR2 from the germline V gene are ENHRY and SYGVKD. CDR3 region: CAIKTGIPSQETQYF. As DNA, the CDR3 is TGTGCCATCAAAACAGGGATCCCCTCACAAGAGACCCAGTACTTC.

V usage is TRBV5-4 and J usage is TRBJ2-5; TRBD2 matches at 13 bases. J was trimmed by 4 bases and V by 2 bases; bases with no gene match: 5. Germline CDR1 reads SGHNT; CDR2 reads YYREEE (reference sequence). This CDR3 spans 16 amino acids. CDR3 bases: TGTGCCAGCAGCTTCCGGACTAGCGGGGGAGGAGAGACCCAGTACTTC. Translation: CASSFRTSGGGETQYF.

The J gene is TRBJ2-3, the V gene TRBV9; D is possibly TRBD2 (7 bases). The V gene lost 0 bases and the J gene lost 6 bases, with 14 bases spanning the gap. The germline V gene encodes CDR1 SGDLS and CDR2 YYNGEE. This CDR3 has 15 amino acids. The CDR3 sequence: CASSVDGGRMDTQYF. The CDR3 bases are TGTGCCAGCAGCGTAGACGGGGGGCGGATGGATACGCAGTATTTT. The full variable domain, rest sourced from reference TRBV9 and TRBJ2-3, is DSGVTQTPKHLITATGQRVTLRCSPRSGDLSVYWYQQSLDQGLQFLIQYYNGEERAKGNILERFSAQQFPDLHSELNLSSLELGDSALYFCASSVDGGRMDTQYFGPGTRLTVL.

This chain connects TRBV28 to TRBJ1-2, with 7 bases matching TRBD1. Germline CDR1 reads MDHEN; CDR2 reads SYDVKM. After removal of 5 bases from V and 4 bases from J, the junction contained 7 bases not matched to a gene. CDR3 size: 14 residues. Here the CDR3 reads CASSATGASYGYTF. As DNA, the CDR3 is TGTGCCAGCAGTGCTACAGGGGCCTCCTATGGCTACACCTTC.

The chain has TRBV19 and TRBJ2-7; the match to TRBD1 covers 7 bases. The CDR3 length is 14 residues. V shed 3 bases, J shed 2 bases, and the junction held 4 bases outside the gene matches. Germline V gene lookup returns CDR1 LNHDA and CDR2 SQIVND (reference sequence). CDR3 sequence: CASSIGTDAYEQYF. The CDR3 DNA follows: TGTGCCAGTAGTATCGGGACAGATGCCTACGAGCAGTACTTC.

In this sample, this clone turned up a few times. This rearrangement joins TRBV2 to TRBJ1-3; tentative D call: TRBD1 (5 bases). The V end was cut by 6 bases, the J end by 4 bases, with 16 bases between. This CDR3 spans 15 amino acids. Germline values: CDR1 SNHLY, CDR2 FYNNEI. CDR3 coding DNA: TGTGCCAGCAGGGGCCAGGGAAGTGAGGGAAACACCATATATTTT. It yields the protein CASRGQGSEGNTIYF.

CDR3 in DNA: TGTGCCAGCAGCTTAGTTCGCGCGAGACAGAGGCCCCCCAATAACACCATATATTTT. It translates to CASSLVRARQRPPNNTIYF. The chain combines TRBV7-8 with TRBJ1-3; D might be TRBD1 (5 bases). The V end was cut by 1 base, the J end by 7 bases, with 26 bases between. The germline gives CDR1 SGHVS, CDR2 FQNEAQ. The CDR3 covers 19 residues.